Within the sample, the clone carrying this T cell receptor (beta chain) is large. Its antigen is as yet unknown. The CDR3 consists of 12 residues. V lost 1 base, J lost 7 bases, and 4 bases lay in between. The V gene's germline CDR1 is MDHEN and CDR2 SYDVKM. Profiling relied on immunoSEQ multiplex PCR, and the TCRdb table lists in-frame clones only, not all of them. The data hold approximately 18,000 clones, with approximately 76% observed a single time. The source of the sample is a study of OX40 agonist ivuxolimab in advanced cancers. In the study overall: Every patient in dose escalation had hepatocellular carcinoma, melanoma, renal cell or head and neck cancer.

Study-level points and caveats: At 0.1 to 3.0 mg/kg and by week 6, CD4+ and CD8+ T cells in the blood had expanded clonally. There were also nonresponders showing low normalized T-cell clonal expansion.

The sequences come from CD4+ or CD8+ T cells sorted from blood, collected in a trial of the OX40 agonist ivuxolimab. This sequence was found in an adult with an advanced solid tumor such as melanoma, head and neck, liver or kidney cancer. The genes are TRBV28 and TRBJ2-2, with D unclear. The CDR3 sequence: CASSLFGGELFF. CDR3 DNA: TGTGCCAGCAGTTTATTTGGCGGGGAGCTGTTTTTT.